This TCR beta chain was captured by sequencing in a study of T cells in women clearing cervical HPV infection (dated by TCRdb to the late 2010s). Notes on the research overall: The cases were 20 to 25 women with histologically confirmed HPV16-related CIN3 or worse, and 2 of these cases were invasive cancers. Blood from cases was collected at the visit where the lesion was first found, while blood from controls was collected once the infection could no longer be detected. Since HLA typing was available for only a few women, HLA type could not be ruled out as a confounder. The parent cohort enrolled around 10,000 women aged 18 or older in Guanacaste, Costa Rica, during about 1992 to 1995 and followed them for less than 8 years. For cases, the median interval between lesion detection and blood sampling was around 160 days, with an interquartile range of roughly 90 to 230 days. Quality controls consisted of five blinded duplicates per group, for a total of roughly 60 samples made up of approximately 50 participants and about ten replicates. Cases and controls were matched on year of sample collection and on age within five years. The approximately 23 controls were women who cleared a single incident HPV16 infection within 12 months without developing precancer or cancer. This exploratory proof-of-principle case-control study, nested within the Guanacaste HPV Natural History Study in Costa Rica, compared TCR repertoires among women with different cervical HPV16 outcomes. Cases had a median age of approximately 32 years compared with under 40 for controls, and baseline characteristics showed no significant differences between the groups. Results and caveats for the whole study, not just this receptor: Lower TRBV6-7 relative abundance was observed in cases than in controls (roughly 0.12% versus 0.15%; Bonferroni P = 0.0008). Significantly higher TCR repertoire richness was observed in CIN3+ cases than in controls across sequencing depths, whereas no difference in evenness was found. Because T-cell numbers per sample were unknown, differences in richness could reflect varying T-cell content rather than repertoire biology. Random forest classifiers combining richness and V gene abundances distinguished cases from controls with an estimated AUC of more than 0.8. Whether associations preceded infection or resulted from infection could not be shown with the cross-sectional design, and effector/memory subsets and HPV-specific T cells were not isolated.

Using the immunoSEQ assay, multiplex PCR amplified TCR beta CDR3 regions from an average of roughly 1,100 ng of genomic DNA per sample. Primer bias was corrected in the assay by using a complete synthetic TCR repertoire to establish an amplification baseline. Amplicons were sequenced on the Illumina platform. Under the source paper's analysis protocol: Error correction of the sequences involved clustering with frequency ratios plus a modified nearest-neighbor algorithm, after which the sequences were analyzed in the immunoSEQ Analyzer using IMGT gene definitions. TCR richness and evenness were averaged over 20 rarefaction repeats at each rarefaction depth, excluding samples with fewer sequences than the depth. V, D and J gene relative abundances were compared between groups with Wilcoxon rank sum tests, applying FDR correction. An intraclass correlation of 90% to 97% for TCR richness and an average of roughly 76% across some 70 gene segments were obtained from the blinded duplicates. Sourced from immuneACCESS, this table was stored by TCRdb with only in-frame sequences that have V and J called. A share of the clones is absent; for the studies checked, an unresolved V gene accounts for under half, and the remainder has no known explanation. That table is the source of V, J and clone size, and D and trimming were worked out from the DNA. The sample's own table lists about 30,000 clones. About 7.1% of the sample is in the top ten clones.

Relative to germline, V is 0 bases shorter and J is 2 bases shorter, with 9 bases between their ends. CDR3 length: 15 amino acids, cysteine to phenylalanine. The DNA has 36 bases, all within the CDR3, and is read from base 1. The germline V gene supplies CDR1 SGHAT and CDR2 FQNNGV. Every participant had a single incident cervical HPV16 infection, and prevalent HPV16 infections were excluded. Cervical HPV DNA was detected with MY09/MY11 PCR, and genotyping was done by dot-blot hybridization. Fifteen mL of heparinized blood were centrifuged, and the buffy coat was split into aliquots, frozen at -30 degrees C, and then kept at -80 degrees C. Genomic DNA was extracted from buffy coat specimens using QIAGEN kits. To note about this clone: Which antigen it targets is not known. The read terminates 3 residues before the CDR3 end, so the remaining end is supplied by the germline J gene.

Material for sequencing was blood buffy coat. The clonotype was recovered from a woman between 18 and 69 years old with a cervical HPV16 infection that either progressed to CIN3+ or cleared (not recorded which). The chain couples TRBV11-2 to TRBJ2-3, with the D gene too uncertain to name. Incomplete CDR3 DNA: TGTGCCAGCAGCTTAGATAGTAGTCACACAGATACG. Its coded protein is CASSLDSSHTDT. Given in full, the CDR3 is CASSLDSSHTDTQYF.